These 28 T cell receptor beta chains share one sample of origin, sequenced in a study of blood T cells in healthy people across ages. The use of a sample-barcoded 5' primer and a J-beta primer mix characterized a second PCR of roughly 7 to 12 cycles. TCRdb re-called the 5' RACE reads through MiXCR, storing one row per CDR3 protein. The table lists around 800,000 distinct CDR3 sequences, more than 40% of them singletons. The sequencing input was blood. All receptors come from a man aged 55 to 69 in good health.

The genes are TRBV12-3 or TRBV12-4 and TRBJ2-3, with 8 bases fitting TRBD2. The CDR3 extends over 14 amino acids. V lost 7 bases, J lost 6 bases, and 9 bases stayed unmatched. CDR3 protein: CASNGRAGADTQYF. CDR3 nucleotide sequence: TGTGCCAGCAATGGAAGAGCGGGGGCGGATACGCAGTATTTT.

This clonotype was counted between two and nine times. The chain is built from TRBV5-1 and TRBJ1-2, with TRBD1 matching 7 bases. CDR3 length: 14 amino acids. J gave up 4 bases and V 2 bases, and 5 bases lay outside the gene matches. CDR1 and CDR2 (germline): SGHRS, YFSETQ. The CDR3 DNA is TGCGCCAGCAGCTTAGCCCGGGACAGCTATGGCTACACCTTC. Encoded protein: CASSLARDSYGYTF.

The chain combines TRBV20-1 with TRBJ2-1; 10 bases are shared with TRBD2. The J segment lost 8 bases and the V segment lost 3 bases, leaving 7 bases of the junction unmatched. CDR1 is DFQATT, CDR2 SNEGSKA, per germline (reference sequence). CDR3 length: 14 residues. This CDR3 reads CSASERGGVDEQFF. The CDR3 DNA is TGCAGTGCTAGCGAGCGGGGGGGCGTGGATGAGCAGTTCTTC.

The genes are TRBV15 and TRBJ2-1, with D possibly TRBD2 on 5 matching bases. This CDR3 region has 14 residues. Germline CDR1 and CDR2: LNHNV and YYDKDF (reference sequence). The ends were cut back, 9 bases at V and 7 bases at J, with 19 bases in the middle. The CDR3 sequence: CATSPTTGSNEQFF. The DNA of the CDR3 is TGTGCCACGAGTCCCACCACGGGGTCAAATGAGCAGTTCTTC.

The chain links TRBV20-1 to TRBJ2-7, with 7 bases identical to TRBD2. This CDR3 is 14 amino acids long. V shed 6 bases, J shed 4 bases, and the junction held 12 bases outside the gene matches. Germline V lookup: CDR1 DFQATT, CDR2 SNEGSKA (reference sequence). The CDR3 DNA follows: TGCAGTGCCCCAAGCGGGGCCACCGGGTACGAGCAGTACTTC. Translation: CSAPSGATGYEQYF.

The rearrangement uses TRBV20-1 and TRBJ2-7, with D hard to call. The CDR3 has 13 residues. CDR1 and CDR2 (germline): DFQATT, SNEGSKA (reference sequence). Trimming left V 3 bases short and J 0 bases short, with 9 bases between. The CDR3 DNA sequence: TGCAGTGCTAGGGACCCGAGCTCCTACGAGCAGTACTTC. It codes for CSARDPSSYEQYF.

This clonotype was recorded a few times. The rearrangement joins TRBV7-2 to TRBJ2-7, with D perhaps assigned TRBD1 or TRBD2 (5 bases each). There are 14 residues in the CDR3. Germline values: CDR1 SGHTA, CDR2 FQGNSA. Trimming pared 3 bases from V and 3 bases from J, leaving 12 bases between. The CDR3 nucleotides read TGTGCCAGCAGCTTCCGGGACGGGTTCTACGAGCAGTACTTC. Translating it yields CASSFRDGFYEQYF. The complete variable domain, with remaining parts taken from reference TRBV7-2 and TRBJ2-7, reads GAGVSQSPSNKVTEKGKDVELRCDPISGHTALYWYRQSLGQGLEFLIYFQGNSAPDKSGLPSDRFSAERTGGSVSTLTIQRTQQEDSAVYLCASSFRDGFYEQYFGPGTRLTVT.

This sequence joins TRBV7-2 and TRBJ1-2, with D uncertain. V was clipped by 4 bases and J by 4 bases, with 7 bases between them. This CDR3 contains 12 residues. Germline CDR1 is SGHTA and CDR2 is FQGNSA. Here the CDR3 DNA reads TGTGCCAGCAGCTCTCTGGGCTATGGCTACACCTTC. Amino acids: CASSSLGYGYTF.

This clonotype has more than one count but fewer than ten. The rearrangement uses TRBV28 and TRBJ2-1; TRBD1 agrees at 8 bases. The germline CDR1 and CDR2 sequences are MDHEN and SYDVKM. The trim removed 6 bases at V and 5 bases at J, leaving 6 bases unmatched. There are 14 residues in the CDR3. The CDR3 spells CASRPGGRNNEQFF. CDR3 DNA sequence: TGTGCCAGCAGACCAGGGGGCAGGAACAATGAGCAGTTCTTC.

Remarks on this clonotype: Germline and junction disagree at one end, which may indicate a read error. V gene TRBV14 combines with J gene TRBJ2-1; D perhaps matches TRBD1 (5 bases). Germline CDR1 is SGHDN and CDR2 is FVKESK. The CDR3 is 21 amino acids. This CDR3 reads CVSSQDVRAVRVVGSYNEQFF. The CDR3 bases are TGTGTCAGCAGCCAAGACGTCAGGGCGGTACGGGTTGTGGGATCCTACAATGAGCAGTTCTTC. The whole variable domain, remainder taken from reference TRBV14 and TRBJ2-1, is EAGVTQFPSHSVIEKGQTVTLRCDPISGHDNLYWYRRVMGKEIKFLLHFVKESKQDESGMPNNRFLAERTGGTYSTLKVQPAELEDSGVYFCVSSQDVRAVRVVGSYNEQFFGPGTRLTVL.

The genes are TRBV7-2 and TRBJ2-7; TRBD1 might be the D (6 bases). V was cut by 3 bases and J by 2 bases, with 14 bases left in between. This CDR3 spans 15 amino acids. Looked up from germline, CDR1 is SGHTA and CDR2 is FQGNSA. CDR3 residues: CASSFTGSGAYEQYF. CDR3 nucleotide sequence: TGTGCCAGCAGCTTCACAGGGTCTGGAGCCTACGAGCAGTACTTC.

The rearrangement uses TRBV27 and TRBJ1-4, with D possibly matching TRBD1 (6 bases). There are 15 residues in the CDR3. Trimming pared 5 bases from V and 8 bases from J, leaving 18 bases between. Germline CDR1 is MNHEY and CDR2 is SMNVEV (reference sequence). Written as DNA, the CDR3 is TGTGCCAGCAGTCCCTACGGGGGGCCAGAGGAAAAACTGTTTTTT. Amino acid sequence: CASSPYGGPEEKLFF. Full variable domain (missing parts from reference TRBV27 and TRBJ1-4): EAQVTQNPRYLITVTGKKLTVTCSQNMNHEYMSWYRQDPGLGLRQIYYSMNVEVTDKGDVPEGYKVSRKEKRNFPLILESPSPNQTSLYFCASSPYGGPEEKLFFGSGTQLSVL.

A remark on this clonotype: A much larger clone lies one base from this, so it may be a read error. CDR3 region: CAISTGRVNGGAEEQFF. In DNA form, the CDR3 reads TGTGCCATCAGTACAGGACGAGTTAACGGGGGGGCAGAGGAGCAGTTCTTC. The genes are TRBV10-3 and TRBJ2-1, with TRBD2 matching 8 bases. The germline V gene has CDR1 ENHRY and CDR2 SYGVKD. The CDR3 is 17 residues long. J gave up 10 bases and V 5 bases, and 19 bases lay outside the gene matches.

This clonotype showed up many times. The rearrangement joins TRBV4-1 to TRBJ2-5; D perhaps matches TRBD1 (6 bases). The ends were cut back, 0 bases at V and 6 bases at J, with 14 bases in the middle. CDR3 length equals 15 residues. CDR1 and CDR2 (germline): MGHRA, YSYEKL. The CDR3 here is CASSQDPGVTQTQYF. The CDR3, as DNA: TGCGCCAGCAGCCAAGATCCAGGGGTGACTCAGACCCAGTACTTC.

The rearrangement uses TRBV10-3 and TRBJ2-7; possibly TRBD2 for D (5 bases). The CDR3 length is 13 residues. V was shortened by 4 bases and J by 3 bases, with 10 bases between the two germline ends. CDR1 ENHRY and CDR2 SYGVKD come from the germline V gene. Here the CDR3 reads CAISVPGSYEQYF. The CDR3 DNA is TGTGCCATCAGTGTCCCGGGGAGCTACGAGCAGTACTTC.

The chain combines TRBV25-1 with TRBJ2-5; possible D gene TRBD2, 5 bases. This CDR3 has 13 amino acids. V was cut by 6 bases and J by 5 bases, with 13 bases left in between. CDR1 and CDR2 from the germline V gene are MGHDK and SYGVNS. The CDR3 spells CASRGGQVETQYF. DNA of the CDR3: TGTGCCAGCAGGGGCGGGCAGGTCGAGACCCAGTACTTC.

V gene TRBV10-3 combines with J gene TRBJ2-7; perhaps TRBD1 as D (6 bases). The CDR3 runs 12 residues. Germline V gene data show CDR1 as ENHRY and CDR2 as SYGVKD. V was clipped by 7 bases and J by 1 base, with 8 bases between them. CDR3 DNA: TGTGCCATCACTACAGGGTCCTACGAGCAGTACTTC. Its translation: CAITTGSYEQYF.

This clonotype came up a few times. The chain is built from TRBV12-5 and TRBJ2-7; 7 positions match TRBD2. V was clipped by 5 bases and J by 0 bases; unmatched bases: 13. Germline assignment: CDR1 LGHNT and CDR2 FRNRAP. CDR3 length: 17 residues. This CDR3 reads CASGIGIGGGGSYEQYF. The CDR3 DNA follows: TGTGCTAGTGGTATTGGTATCGGCGGGGGAGGCTCCTACGAGCAGTACTTC.

This clonotype showed up just a few times. The chain has TRBV4-3 and TRBJ1-1; TRBD1 matches 10 bases. Trimming took 4 bases from V and 5 from J; bases not matched to a gene: 7. The CDR3 contains 15 residues. Germline CDR1 reads LGHNA; CDR2 reads YSLEER. CDR3 nucleotide sequence: TGCGCCAGCAGCCCCGGGGACAGGGGTGGGACTGAAGCTTTCTTT. It is translated as CASSPGDRGGTEAFF.

The V and J genes are TRBV6-6 and TRBJ2-3; D perhaps matches TRBD2 (6 bases). The V end lost 6 bases, the J end lost 9 bases, and 16 bases lay between the germline ends. The germline gives CDR1 MNHNY, CDR2 SVGAGI (reference sequence). The CDR3 runs to 13 residues. Here the CDR3 reads CASSPEGVGTQYF. CDR3 in DNA: TGTGCCAGCAGCCCGGAGGGCGTCGGGACGCAGTATTTT.

This clonotype appeared a few times. The V call is TRBV4-3, the J call TRBJ2-3; 11 nucleotides agree with TRBD2. Trimming at V came to 0 bases and at J to 6 bases, leaving 14 bases not matched to a gene. This CDR3 region has 19 residues. CDR1 LGHNA and CDR2 YSLEER come from the germline V gene. CDR3 nucleotides: TGCGCCAGCAGCCAAGATATTATGCTAGCGGGGGGATGGCCGGATACGCAGTATTTT. Translating it yields CASSQDIMLAGGWPDTQYF.

This clonotype was seen just once. V gene TRBV10-2 combines with J gene TRBJ2-4; D gene unclear. Germline V gene data show CDR1 as WSHSY and CDR2 as SAAADI. The CDR3 runs 13 residues. Trimming took off 0 bases at V and 9 bases at J, with 9 bases between the two ends. As DNA, the CDR3 is TGCGCCAGCAGTGAGTCCTCAGCCGTCATTCAGTACTTC. It translates to CASSESSAVIQYF.

Concerning this clonotype: With a much larger clone just one base away, this may be a read error. The V call is TRBV20-1, the J call TRBJ2-1; 8 bases match TRBD2. The trim removed 3 bases at V and 13 bases at J, leaving 5 bases unmatched. This CDR3 comprises 11 residues. Germline assignment: CDR1 DFQATT and CDR2 SNEGSKA (reference sequence). Here the CDR3 DNA reads TGCAGTGCTAGCGGGGGGGAGACCCAGTTCTTC. This gives the protein CSASGGETQFF.

As concerns this clonotype: One junction end disagrees with the germline gene, perhaps due to a read error. The chain is built from TRBV6-5 and TRBJ2-3; D is unresolved. Germline V gives CDR1 MNHEY, CDR2 SVGAGI. The CDR3 loop spans 12 amino acids. CDR3 sequence (DNA): TGTGCCGGCAGTCCCGGTTGGGATACGCAGTATTTT. Protein product: CAGSPGWDTQYF.

This clonotype was seen many times. The chain joins TRBV6-2 or TRBV6-3 to TRBJ2-7; TRBD1 might be the D (5 bases). From germline, CDR1 is MNHEY and CDR2 SVGEGT. Trimming left V 4 bases short and J 0 bases short, with 16 bases between. The CDR3 is 16 residues long. The CDR3 coding sequence is TGTGCCAGCAGTTCTTCACAGGACACGAGCTCCTACGAGCAGTACTTC. Translated, it gives CASSSSQDTSSYEQYF.

The chain links TRBV11-3 to TRBJ2-5; 12 bases fit TRBD1. The end of the DNA aligns better with TRBJ2-7, so the J call may be wrong. CDR1 and CDR2 (germline): SGHNT, YENEEA. This CDR3 spans 17 amino acids. Here the CDR3 DNA reads TGTGCCAGCAGCTTAGATGTTCGGGACAGGGGGCACGGCGAGCAGTACTTC. Translating gives CASSLDVRDRGHGEQYF.

The chain is built from TRBV28 and TRBJ2-3; TRBD1 or TRBD2 may be the D gene (6 bases each). The V end lost 3 bases, the J end lost 0 bases, and 16 bases lay between the germline ends. Germline values: CDR1 MDHEN, CDR2 SYDVKM. CDR3 size: 17 residues. CDR3 DNA sequence: TGTGCCAGCAGTTTGATTAAAGGGGGACTCAGCACAGATACGCAGTATTTT. Translation: CASSLIKGGLSTDTQYF.

There are a few counts of this clonotype. The V gene is TRBV7-9, the J gene TRBJ1-2; TRBD1 might be the D (5 bases). This CDR3 has 12 residues. V lost 3 bases, J lost 10 bases, and 12 bases lay in between. CDR1 SEHNR and CDR2 FQNEAQ come from the germline V gene (reference sequence). This chain's CDR3 is CASSLTAWDYTF. The CDR3 DNA is TGTGCCAGCAGCTTGACAGCGTGGGACTACACCTTC.